This T cell receptor (beta chain) was captured by sequencing in a study of beta chain features in type 1 diabetes. Study at large: The examined sorted cells totaled 85 million to 120 million across samples.

This clone was observed a few times. The antigen is unknown. The CDR3 length is 17 residues. J lost 4 bases, V lost 3 bases, and 11 bases had no gene match. Germline CDR1 and CDR2: KGHSH and LQKENI. Since all of the isolated RNA was reverse transcribed, expressed TCRB transcripts were what got sequenced. Clones were sequenced by immunoSEQ multiplex PCR, and TCRdb holds only the in-frame ones, with some missing. The data contain hundreds of thousands of clones, roughly 13% of them singletons. Sorted populations all had greater than 95% purity. Notes on the study in general: Shortening of TCRB CDR3s, moderate but significant, appeared in all four CD4+ subsets of Type 1 diabetes patients. In these data, an HLA type influence on TCRB rearrangement remained unresolved.

The sequence came from a man aged 18 to 35 with type 1 diabetes. V and J are TRBV18 and TRBJ2-1; TRBD2 agrees at 8 bases. Sample: naive CD4+ T cells from blood. DNA for the CDR3: TGTGCCAGCTCACCCCCAGGGAGGGCTAGCGGGTACAATGAGCAGTTCTTC. As protein: CASSPPGRASGYNEQFF. The variable domain in full, completed from reference TRBV18 and TRBJ2-1, reads NAGVMQNPRHLVRRRGQEARLRCSPMKGHSHVYWYRQLPEEGLKFMVYLQKENIIDESGMPKERFSAEFPKEGPSILRIQQVVRGDSAAYFCASSPPGRASGYNEQFFGPGTRLTVL.